The present T cell receptor beta chain was sequenced within a study of shared clonotypes between healthy human individuals. About this clone itself: Its antigen is not known.

The study, taken as a whole, reports: Incomplete sequencing of sorted subsets was indicated by rarefaction despite large depth. The researchers took only blood, and tissue repertoires probably look different.

The CDR3 loop spans 16 amino acids. Germline V gene sequence: CDR1 SGHTA, CDR2 FQGNSA. The V and J ends lost 1 base and 0 bases respectively, with 10 bases between them. Clones were sequenced by immunoSEQ multiplex PCR, and TCRdb holds only the in-frame ones, with some missing. The sample lists 2 million to 2.5 million clones, approximately 93% occurring once. The chain combines TRBV7-2 with TRBJ1-5; D not resolved. Source material: naive CD4+ T cells from PBMCs. Subset of the sample: CD45RA+ positively selected. The source of this sequence is a man younger than 35 in good health. Some clones in this sample may be carry-over from other donors' samples. CDR3 amino acids: CASSLGPGNSNQPQHF. DNA of the CDR3: TGTGCCAGCAGCTTAGGCCCAGGAAATAGCAATCAGCCCCAGCATTTT.